The 11 T cell receptor beta chains below were found in one sample sequenced in a study of T-cell reconstitution after alpha-beta-depleted transplantation in children. Unique molecular identifiers were built into the TCRbeta library. From the PCR reads, TCRdb called clonotypes with MiXCR, one entry per CDR3 protein. The sample shows roughly 120,000 distinct CDR3 sequences, roughly 24% of them seen only once. The source material was PBMCs, mostly from graft donor cells, sampled 180 days after TCRalphabeta/CD19-depleted stem cell transplant. The receptors originated from a male patient aged 2 to 10 who had a stem cell transplant for chronic granulomatous disease, so the T cells may come from the graft donor.

The genes are TRBV20-1 and TRBJ2-4, with D possibly TRBD1 on 6 matching bases. V lost 1 base and J 7 bases, leaving 23 bases between the germline ends. The CDR3 covers 17 residues. Per the germline V gene, CDR1 is DFQATT and CDR2 is SNEGSKA (reference sequence). DNA for the CDR3: TGCAGTGCTAGAGTGGCCGGGACACGGGTCTCGGGGAACATTCAGTACTTC. It is translated as CSARVAGTRVSGNIQYF.

This clonotype has a count of ten or more. This rearrangement joins TRBV18 to TRBJ1-1; tentatively, D is TRBD1 (6 bases). In germline, CDR1 is KGHSH, CDR2 LQKENI. CDR3 length: 12 residues. Trimming removed 5 bases at V and 6 bases at J, with 10 bases between. CDR3 in amino acids: CASSTGTPEAFF. The CDR3 bases are TGTGCCAGCTCAACCGGGACACCTGAAGCTTTCTTT.

Details on this clonotype: This clone may be a read error of a much larger clone one base away. V gene TRBV29-1 combines with J gene TRBJ2-2, with D possibly called TRBD1 or TRBD2 (5 bases each). Germline V CDR1 and CDR2: SQVTM, ANQGSEA. The CDR3 is 13 residues long. V gave up 3 bases and J gave up 6 bases, with 11 bases separating them. CDR3 bases: TGCAGCGTTGAGTTTGGGGGTGCCGGGGAGCTGTTTTTT. As protein: CSVEFGGAGELFF.

The genes are TRBV4-3 and TRBJ2-7, with a tentative D call TRBD1 (6 bases). This CDR3 is 16 amino acids long. V lost 3 bases to trimming and J lost 3 bases, with 18 bases between them. Per the germline V gene, CDR1 is LGHNA and CDR2 is YSLEER. Written as DNA, the CDR3 is TGCGCCAGCAGCCATGACGCCGGGACACTTCGCTACGAGCAGTACTTC. Residues: CASSHDAGTLRYEQYF.

Many counts were recorded for this clonotype. The CDR3 reads CASSSDRVSYEQYF. CDR3 nucleotide sequence: TGTGCCAGTAGTTCGGACAGGGTCTCGTACGAGCAGTACTTC. This chain connects TRBV19 to TRBJ2-7, with TRBD1 identical over 8 bases. This CDR3 is 14 amino acids long. Trimming at V came to 5 bases and at J to 4 bases, leaving 7 bases not matched to a gene. Germline CDR1 is LNHDA and CDR2 is SQIVND (reference sequence).

The V and J genes are TRBV10-3 and TRBJ2-2; D might be TRBD2 (5 bases). Germline loops: CDR1 ENHRY, CDR2 SYGVKD. The CDR3 contains 15 residues. V lost 2 bases and J lost 7, with 14 bases in between. The CDR3 protein is CAISEGGQKVGELFF. The DNA of the CDR3 is TGTGCCATCAGTGAGGGCGGGCAGAAGGTCGGGGAGCTGTTTTTT.

The chain employs TRBV9 and TRBJ2-2, with 8 bases that match TRBD2. The CDR3 is 16 amino acids. V gave up 0 bases and J gave up 4 bases; unmatched junction bases: 5. Germline V gene lookup returns CDR1 SGDLS and CDR2 YYNGEE. The CDR3 nucleotides are TGTGCCAGCAGCGTAGGGCGGGGGGCAGGCACCGGGGAGCTGTTTTTT. Protein sequence: CASSVGRGAGTGELFF.

This clonotype was counted at least ten times. This rearrangement joins TRBV20-1 to TRBJ1-1, with D unclear. The germline V gene has CDR1 DFQATT and CDR2 SNEGSKA (reference sequence). Trimming left V 1 base short and J 2 bases short, with 8 bases between. This CDR3 contains 13 residues. The DNA for the CDR3 is TGCAGTGCTAGAGCCCCACCAAACACTGAAGCTTTCTTT. This translates into CSARAPPNTEAFF.

This clonotype was counted at least ten times. The chain recombines TRBV6-2 or TRBV6-3 with TRBJ2-1; perhaps TRBD1 as D (6 bases). The germline CDR1 and CDR2 sequences are MNHEY and SVGEGT. The length of the CDR3 is 15 residues. Deletions cut 1 base from V and 7 bases from J, with 14 bases between. The CDR3 loop is CASSYWGNRDNEQFF. Written as DNA, the CDR3 is TGTGCCAGCAGTTACTGGGGGAACAGGGATAATGAGCAGTTCTTC.

CDR3 nucleotide sequence: TGTGCCAGCAGCTGGACTAGCGTCTCCTACGAGCAGTACTTC. Translating it yields CASSWTSVSYEQYF. This chain connects TRBV7-6 to TRBJ2-7; 9 bases match TRBD2. Germline CDR1 SGHVS, CDR2 FNYEAQ. The J segment lost 0 bases and the V segment lost 4 bases, leaving 1 base of the junction unmatched. The CDR3 runs 14 residues.

Only a few counts were recorded for this clonotype. The chain employs TRBV20-1 and TRBJ1-3; D is possibly TRBD1 (5 bases). The CDR3 length is 15 residues. Germline values: CDR1 DFQATT, CDR2 SNEGSKA (reference sequence). Trimming removed 3 bases at V and 4 bases at J, with 16 bases between. CDR3 in DNA: TGCAGTGCTAGTACAGGAGCCAGAATGGGAAACACCATATATTTT. Translating it yields CSASTGARMGNTIYF.